Each of the 31 T cell receptor beta chains below was sequenced from the same sample in a study of cytomegalovirus exposure and HLA in healthy donors (dated by TCRdb to about 2017). Library construction relied on the immunoSEQ multiplex PCR assay. For the multiplex PCR, a mixture combining 60 forward primers for TCR Vbeta segments and 13 reverse primers for TCR Jbeta segments was used. TCRdb holds this immuneACCESS table with in-frame rearrangements only. Some clones are missing; in checked studies, unresolved V genes explain under half, and the rest has no known cause. This sample lists over 75,000 clones; around 71% were detected once. 2% to 2.5% of the sample is held by the ten biggest clonotypes. The sequenced sample consisted of PBMCs. The receptors originated from a man aged 25 to 45 in good health and CMV-seronegative.

In this sample, this clone turned up a few times. The J gene is TRBJ1-3, the V gene TRBV25-1; 8 bases align to TRBD1. Per germline, CDR1 MGHDK and CDR2 SYGVNS. With V trimmed by 6 bases and J by 1 base, 5 bases remained unmatched. This CDR3 region has 15 residues. The CDR3 DNA follows: TGTGCCAGCAGCGCCCAGGGGGCTTCTGGAAACACCATATATTTT. Translated, it gives CASSAQGASGNTIYF.

V gene TRBV10-3 combines with J gene TRBJ1-2; D might be TRBD1 (5 bases). Germline CDR1 ENHRY, CDR2 SYGVKD. The CDR3 contains 15 residues. V shed 3 bases and J shed 5 bases, with 16 bases lying between them. The CDR3 here is CAISDLEGHGYGYTF. The DNA of the CDR3 is TGTGCCATCAGTGACCTGGAAGGACACGGGTATGGCTACACCTTC.

V and J are TRBV16 and TRBJ1-1, with TRBD1 identical over 9 bases. Germline V gene data show CDR1 as KGHSY and CDR2 as FQNENV. V lost 4 bases and J lost 3; bases outside the gene matches: 3. The CDR3 loop spans 14 amino acids. The DNA of the CDR3 is TGTGCCAGCAGCCCGTGGGACAGGGACACTGAAGCTTTCTTT. It yields the protein CASSPWDRDTEAFF.

The chain employs TRBV19 and TRBJ2-1, with 7 bases lining up with TRBD2. After removal of 10 bases from V and 0 bases from J, the junction contained 15 bases not matched to a gene. Germline-derived CDR1 and CDR2 are LNHDA and SQIVND (reference sequence). The CDR3 is 17 amino acids. The CDR3 protein is CATAGVAAASSYNEQFF. As DNA, the CDR3 is TGTGCCACCGCGGGGGTAGCGGCGGCGAGCTCCTACAATGAGCAGTTCTTC.

This sequence joins TRBV5-4 and TRBJ2-1, with D uncertain. Germline CDR1 and CDR2: SGHNT and YYREEE (reference sequence). The CDR3 runs 15 residues. With 4 bases removed from V and 5 bases from J, the gap between germline ends came to 16 bases. In nucleotides, the CDR3 is TGTGCCAGCAGCCCGAGAGACGGAGCAAACAATGAGCAGTTCTTC. Translated, it gives CASSPRDGANNEQFF.

The chain links TRBV6-5 to TRBJ1-5; 9 bases are shared with TRBD1. V trimming: 4 bases; J trimming: 0 bases; junction bases outside the gene matches: 4. The CDR3 covers 16 residues. Germline CDR1 reads MNHEY; CDR2 reads SVGAGI. CDR3 nucleotide sequence: TGTGCCAGCAGTTCTGGGACAGGGTATAGCAATCAGCCCCAGCATTTT. It specifies CASSSGTGYSNQPQHF.

The chain links TRBV6-6 to TRBJ1-1; D gene unclear. The V gene's germline CDR1 is MNHNY and CDR2 SVGAGI (reference sequence). The V end lost 1 base, the J end lost 0 bases, and 9 bases lay between the germline ends. CDR3 size: 15 residues. CDR3 protein: CASSYWASMNTEAFF. CDR3 sequence (DNA): TGTGCCAGCAGTTACTGGGCTAGCATGAACACTGAAGCTTTCTTT.

This chain links TRBV7-9 with TRBJ1-2; 11 bases agree with TRBD1. J was trimmed by 5 bases and V by 5 bases; bases with no gene match: 4. This CDR3 has 14 residues. The germline V gene has CDR1 SEHNR and CDR2 FQNEAQ (reference sequence). The CDR3 protein is CASSPGTGGYGYTF. The CDR3 bases are TGTGCCAGCAGCCCAGGGACAGGGGGTTATGGCTACACCTTC. Looking up the rest from reference TRBV7-9 and TRBJ1-2 gives the full variable domain: DTGVSQNPRHKITKRGQNVTFRCDPISEHNRLYWYRQTLGQGPEFLTYFQNEAQLEKSRLLSDRFSAERPKGSFSTLEIQRTEQGDSAMYLCASSPGTGGYGYTFGSGTRLTVV.

This chain uses TRBV5-1 with TRBJ2-5; 9 bases agree with TRBD1. This CDR3 comprises 15 residues. From germline, CDR1 is SGHRS and CDR2 YFSETQ. V trimming: 5 bases; J trimming: 4 bases; junction bases outside the gene matches: 9. The CDR3 is CASRFTGGARETQYF. In DNA form, the CDR3 reads TGCGCCAGCAGATTTACAGGGGGCGCGCGAGAGACCCAGTACTTC. The whole variable domain, remainder taken from reference TRBV5-1 and TRBJ2-5, is KAGVTQTPRYLIKTRGQQVTLSCSPISGHRSVSWYQQTPGQGLQFLFEYFSETQRNKGNFPGRFSGRQFSNSRSEMNVSTLELGDSALYLCASRFTGGARETQYFGPGTRLLVL.

The rearrangement joins TRBV5-4 to TRBJ2-1, with 10 bases matching TRBD2. The germline CDR1 and CDR2 sequences are SGHNT and YYREEE (reference sequence). V was clipped by 3 bases and J by 4 bases; unmatched bases: 7. This CDR3 is built from 16 residues. This CDR3 is CASSSPGLAIYNEQFF. CDR3 coding DNA: TGTGCCAGCAGCTCACCGGGACTAGCGATATACAATGAGCAGTTCTTC.

The J gene is TRBJ1-6, the V gene TRBV11-2, with a possible D match to TRBD1 (6 bases). The CDR3 is 16 amino acids. CDR1 and CDR2 from the germline V gene are SGHAT and FQNNGV. The germline V and J ends were trimmed by 3 bases and 5 bases, with 14 bases remaining between them. CDR3 sequence reads: CASSFTGNIHNSPLHF. DNA for the CDR3: TGTGCCAGCAGCTTTACAGGGAACATTCATAATTCACCCCTCCACTTT.

This sequence joins TRBV2 and TRBJ2-1, with D maybe TRBD2 (6 bases). In germline, CDR1 is SNHLY, CDR2 FYNNEI. This CDR3 contains 16 residues. Trimming cost V 3 bases and J 6 bases, with 18 bases left between them. The chain's CDR3 is CASSDPGLGRANEQFF. CDR3 nucleotide sequence: TGTGCCAGCAGTGATCCGGGACTCGGCAGGGCCAATGAGCAGTTCTTC. The full variable domain, in which reference TRBV2 and TRBJ2-1 provide the parts outside the CDR3, is EPEVTQTPSHQVTQMGQEVILRCVPISNHLYFYWYRQILGQKVEFLVSFYNNEISEKSEIFDDQFSVERPDGSNFTLKIRSTKLEDSAMYFCASSDPGLGRANEQFFGPGTRLTVL.

V gene TRBV13 combines with J gene TRBJ2-5; TRBD2 matches 7 bases. Germline loops: CDR1 PRHDT, CDR2 FYEKMQ (reference sequence). Germline trimming cut 5 bases from V and 5 bases from J; bases unmatched to any gene: 11. This CDR3 contains 15 residues. The CDR3 region has the DNA TGTGCCAGCAGCCTGTCCGAGGGGCGGGGGGAGACCCAGTACTTC. The encoded protein is CASSLSEGRGETQYF.

This rearrangement joins TRBV5-1 to TRBJ2-3, with TRBD2 identical over 7 bases. From germline, CDR1 is SGHRS and CDR2 YFSETQ. The CDR3 is 16 amino acids. The J segment lost 0 bases and the V segment lost 0 bases, leaving 4 bases of the junction unmatched. Written as DNA, the CDR3 is TGCGCCAGCAGCTTGGGGCGGGAGCTCAGCACAGATACGCAGTATTTT. This sequence encodes CASSLGRELSTDTQYF.

This clone was counted between two and nine times. V gene TRBV7-2 combines with J gene TRBJ2-5, with D perhaps matching TRBD1 (7 bases). The CDR3 sequence is 16 residues long. Germline V gene data show CDR1 as SGHTA and CDR2 as FQGNSA. V was trimmed by 5 bases and J by 6 bases, leaving 22 bases between them. The CDR3 coding sequence is TGTGCCAGCAGCCTAGGAGGAGGGGGCGGGCGGAAGACCCAGTACTTC. It specifies CASSLGGGGGRKTQYF.

The V and J genes are TRBV29-1 and TRBJ2-1; possible D gene TRBD1, 6 bases. V lost 4 bases, J lost 3 bases, and 7 bases lay in between. This CDR3 has 12 residues. Germline V CDR1 and CDR2: SQVTM, ANQGSEA. CDR3 DNA sequence: TGCAGCGTTGGGGACATCTACAATGAGCAGTTCTTC. As protein: CSVGDIYNEQFF.

The V gene is TRBV19, the J gene TRBJ1-4; 7 nucleotides line up with TRBD1. From germline, CDR1 is LNHDA and CDR2 SQIVND (reference sequence). This CDR3 has 14 amino acids. The V gene end was trimmed by 6 bases and the J gene end by 7 bases; junction bases not matched to a gene: 8. The CDR3 reads CASSPGQSFEKLFF. The CDR3, as DNA: TGTGCCAGTAGCCCGGGACAGAGTTTTGAAAAACTGTTTTTT.

The chain uses TRBV6-6 and TRBJ2-6; no clear D gene. The ends were cut back, 5 bases at V and 0 bases at J, with 8 bases in the middle. Germline assignment: CDR1 MNHNY and CDR2 SVGAGI (reference sequence). The CDR3 runs 15 residues. As DNA, the CDR3 is TGTGCCAGCAGTACACCAAGCTCTGGGGCCAACGTCCTGACTTTC. Its translation is CASSTPSSGANVLTF.

In nucleotides, the CDR3 is TGTGCCAGCAGCTCTCAGATGAACACTGAAGCTTTCTTT. Its translation is CASSSQMNTEAFF. The V call is TRBV7-6, the J call TRBJ1-1; D not resolved. The germline gives CDR1 SGHVS, CDR2 FNYEAQ. This CDR3 has 13 amino acids. Trimming removed 4 bases from V and 0 bases from J, with 6 bases in between.

The chain uses TRBV10-3 and TRBJ1-4, with D possibly matching TRBD1 (6 bases). The CDR3 totals 13 residues. V shed 6 bases and J shed 8 bases, with 13 bases lying between them. Germline CDR1 is ENHRY and CDR2 is SYGVKD. This chain's CDR3 is CAISAGVREKLFF. DNA of the CDR3: TGTGCCATCAGCGCAGGGGTTCGGGAAAAACTGTTTTTT.

This chain links TRBV6-1 with TRBJ2-3; no clear D. CDR1 and CDR2 from the germline V gene are MNHNS and SASEGT. The V end lost 6 bases, the J end lost 0 bases, and 10 bases lay between the germline ends. There are 14 residues in the CDR3. The CDR3 region has the DNA TGTGCCAGCAGACTGCCATCTAGCACAGATACGCAGTATTTT. It encodes CASRLPSSTDTQYF.

The chain uses TRBV10-3 and TRBJ1-1, with a weak D call TRBD1 (6 bases). Trimming removed 6 bases at V and 1 base at J, with 9 bases between. This CDR3 has 13 residues. Germline CDR1 is ENHRY and CDR2 is SYGVKD. The CDR3 nucleotides read TGTGCCATCAGACCACAGGGGAACACTGAAGCTTTCTTT. It translates to CAIRPQGNTEAFF.

This clone was recorded a few times. The J gene is TRBJ1-1, the V gene TRBV29-1; possible D gene TRBD1, 6 bases. Trimming pared 5 bases from V and 4 bases from J, leaving 14 bases between. This CDR3 region has 13 residues. CDR1 is SQVTM, CDR2 ANQGSEA, per germline. DNA of the CDR3: TGCAGCGTTCAAACAGGGCGCGGCACTGAAGCTTTCTTT. This codes for CSVQTGRGTEAFF.

The V call is TRBV7-3, the J call TRBJ1-4, with D possibly TRBD1 on 5 matching bases. Deletions cut 2 bases from V and 8 bases from J, with 18 bases between. CDR3 length: 16 amino acids. Germline V CDR1 and CDR2: SGHTA, FQGTGA. Here the CDR3 DNA reads TGTGCCAGCAGCTTACGACCGGCGGGGCTAGGGGAAAAACTGTTTTTT. It codes for CASSLRPAGLGEKLFF.

V gene TRBV5-1 combines with J gene TRBJ2-5, with TRBD2 matching 10 bases. Germline CDR1 and CDR2: SGHRS and YFSETQ. CDR3 size: 16 residues. Trimming at V came to 4 bases and at J to 5 bases, leaving 11 bases not matched to a gene. CDR3 nucleotide sequence: TGCGCCAGCAGCCTTGTTTCTAGCGGGAGTTTCGAGACCCAGTACTTC. This translates into CASSLVSSGSFETQYF.

This rearrangement joins TRBV29-1 to TRBJ2-7; 7 bases agree with TRBD2. Germline-derived CDR1 and CDR2 are SQVTM and ANQGSEA. Trimming at V came to 3 bases and at J to 2 bases, leaving 16 bases not matched to a gene. The CDR3 is 17 residues long. CDR3 in DNA: TGCAGCGTTGAGACTGTAGTAGGACTAGGCAGACCCTACGAGCAGTACTTC. As protein: CSVETVVGLGRPYEQYF.

This chain links TRBV7-9 with TRBJ1-2, with D perhaps matching TRBD1 (5 bases). CDR1 is SEHNR and CDR2 is FQNEAQ in the germline V gene (reference sequence). The CDR3 is 13 amino acids. The germline V and J ends were trimmed by 5 bases and 4 bases, with 11 bases remaining between them. The CDR3 reads CASSQDSLYGYTF. The CDR3 DNA follows: TGTGCCAGCAGCCAAGACAGCCTCTATGGCTACACCTTC.

The chain is built from TRBV7-9 and TRBJ2-1; TRBD2 matches at 9 bases. The germline V gene has CDR1 SEHNR and CDR2 FQNEAQ (reference sequence). The CDR3 consists of 15 residues. The V and J ends lost 6 bases and 1 base, in that order; junction bases with no gene match: 4. CDR3 nucleotide sequence: TGTGCCAGCAGTTATAGCGGGAGTTCCTACAATGAGCAGTTCTTC. Its protein product is CASSYSGSSYNEQFF. Drawing the rest from reference TRBV7-9 and TRBJ2-1, the complete variable domain is DTGVSQNPRHKITKRGQNVTFRCDPISEHNRLYWYRQTLGQGPEFLTYFQNEAQLEKSRLLSDRFSAERPKGSFSTLEIQRTEQGDSAMYLCASSYSGSSYNEQFFGPGTRLTVL.

The rearrangement uses TRBV4-1 and TRBJ1-4; no firm D call. The CDR3 extends over 15 amino acids. The V end lost 0 bases, the J end lost 5 bases, and 10 bases lay between the germline ends. From germline, CDR1 is MGHRA and CDR2 YSYEKL. The CDR3 here is CASSQDPGINEKLFF. CDR3 coding DNA: TGCGCCAGCAGCCAAGATCCGGGGATAAATGAAAAACTGTTTTTT.

There are a few counts of this clone. The gene calls are TRBV7-9 and TRBJ1-2, with D uncertain. This CDR3 region has 18 residues. Germline V lookup: CDR1 SEHNR, CDR2 FQNEAQ (reference sequence). The V end lost 4 bases, the J end lost 3 bases, and 24 bases lay between the germline ends. CDR3 nucleotides: TGTGCCAGCAGCTCCGCTGGAGAGGCGGGCCTTTTATACTATGGCTACACCTTC. Translated, it gives CASSSAGEAGLLYYGYTF.

CDR3 nucleotides: TGTGCCAGCAGCTTAGTTCGGTTCTCCTACGAGCAGTACTTC. This codes for CASSLVRFSYEQYF. The chain uses TRBV7-2 and TRBJ2-7; unclear D gene. The germline V gene has CDR1 SGHTA and CDR2 FQGNSA. This CDR3 is built from 14 residues. V lost 1 base to trimming and J lost 0 bases, with 7 bases between them.